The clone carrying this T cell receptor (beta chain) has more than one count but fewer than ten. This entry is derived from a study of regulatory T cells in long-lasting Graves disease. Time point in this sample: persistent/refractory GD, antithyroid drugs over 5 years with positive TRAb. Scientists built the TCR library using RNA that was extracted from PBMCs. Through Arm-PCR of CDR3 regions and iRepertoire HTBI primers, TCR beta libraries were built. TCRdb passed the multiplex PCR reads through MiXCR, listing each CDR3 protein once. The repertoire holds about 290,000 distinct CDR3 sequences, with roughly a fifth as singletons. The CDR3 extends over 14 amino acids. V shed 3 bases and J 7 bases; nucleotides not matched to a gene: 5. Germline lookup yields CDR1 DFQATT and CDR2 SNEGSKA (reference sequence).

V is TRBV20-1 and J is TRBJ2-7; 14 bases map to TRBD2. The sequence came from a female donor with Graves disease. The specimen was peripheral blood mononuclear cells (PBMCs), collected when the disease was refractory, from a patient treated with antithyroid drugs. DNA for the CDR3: TGCAGTGCTAGGACTAGCGGGAGGGGCTATGAGCAGTACTTC. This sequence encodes CSARTSGRGYEQYF.